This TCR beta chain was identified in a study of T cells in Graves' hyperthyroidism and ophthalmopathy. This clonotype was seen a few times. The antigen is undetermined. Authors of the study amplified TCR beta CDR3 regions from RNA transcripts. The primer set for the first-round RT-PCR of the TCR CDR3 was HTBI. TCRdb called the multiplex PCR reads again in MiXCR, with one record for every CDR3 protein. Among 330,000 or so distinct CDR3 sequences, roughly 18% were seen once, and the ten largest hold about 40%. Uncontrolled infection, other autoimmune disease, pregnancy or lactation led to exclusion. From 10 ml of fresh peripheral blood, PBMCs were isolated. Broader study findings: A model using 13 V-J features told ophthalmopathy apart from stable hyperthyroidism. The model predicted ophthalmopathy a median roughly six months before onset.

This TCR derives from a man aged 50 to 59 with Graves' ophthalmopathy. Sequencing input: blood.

DNA for the CDR3: TGCAGTGCTGGTACAGACAACGAAGCTTTCTTT. Its protein product is CSAGTDNEAFF. The chain couples TRBV20-1 to TRBJ1-1, with D unresolved. The germline V gene has CDR1 DFQATT and CDR2 SNEGSKA (reference sequence). The CDR3 covers 11 residues. Trimming took off 5 bases at V and 8 bases at J, with 12 bases between the two ends.